This TCR beta chain was captured by sequencing in a study of T cell repertoires in cytomegalovirus infection. Study details: Based on public TCR beta signatures, there were indications of CMV infection and of a matching HLA type.

This clonotype was picked up many times. TCRdb called the reads again in MiXCR, with one record for every CDR3 protein. The table includes approximately 150,000 distinct CDR3 sequences, 5.5% to 8% detected once. The CDR3 is 14 residues long. V dropped 3 bases and J dropped 5 bases, with 11 bases sitting between them. The source material was PBMCs. This clonotype originated in a human donor in good health (CMV status not recorded). Some clones in this sample may be carry-over from other donors' samples. The chain links TRBV12-3 or TRBV12-4 to TRBJ2-1; D not certain. The CDR3 sequence is CASSFTGENNEQFF. The DNA for the CDR3 is TGTGCCAGCAGTTTCACGGGTGAAAACAATGAGCAGTTCTTC.